Below are 30 T cell receptor beta chains sequenced from a single sample in a study of vaccination effects on CD4 cells after COVID-19. Here immunoSEQ multiplex PCR was the method, and the copy in TCRdb shows in-frame clones only, minus some. The table lists more than 25,000 clones, over 75% of them singletons. These receptors have no known antigen. CD4+ T cells specific for antigen were expanded with viral peptide pools by the ViraFEST assay before sequencing. CD4+ T cells were isolated after 10 days of culture. The vaccine given was either BNT162b2 or mRNA-1273, in two doses. The sequenced sample was CD4+ T cells from PBMCs cultured with SARS-CoV-2 spike peptides, obtained after COVID-19 vaccination. The source of these receptors is a human donor who received a COVID-19 vaccine. Some clones in this sample may be carry-over from other donors' samples.

The rearrangement joins TRBV18 to TRBJ1-5; the D gene is possibly TRBD1 (5 bases). The V end lost 2 bases, the J end lost 2 bases, and 7 bases lay between the germline ends. Germline V gene lookup returns CDR1 KGHSH and CDR2 LQKENI. The CDR3 runs to 14 residues. The DNA for the CDR3 is TGTGCCAGCTCACCAGGAGGGGGCAATCAGCCCCAGCATTTT. Residues: CASSPGGGNQPQHF.

The chain is built from TRBV7-2 and TRBJ2-1, with 12 bases lining up with TRBD1. CDR3 size: 16 residues. CDR1 is SGHTA, CDR2 FQGNSA, per germline. V was clipped by 5 bases and J by 7 bases; unmatched bases: 9. CDR3 sequence (DNA): TGTGCCAGCAGCCAAAACCGGGACAGGGGGCGTAATGAGCAGTTCTTC. It encodes CASSQNRDRGRNEQFF.

The chain carries TRBV18 and TRBJ1-4; D gene unclear. Trimming took 3 bases from V and 8 from J, leaving 13 bases between them. The CDR3 has 14 amino acids. Germline V gene data show CDR1 as KGHSH and CDR2 as LQKENI. DNA of the CDR3: TGTGCCAGCTCACCGGGCCCTGGGGAGGAAAAACTGTTTTTT. Its translation: CASSPGPGEEKLFF.

This chain uses TRBV21-1 with TRBJ2-7; the table assigns TRBD1, which was not confirmed against the DNA. TRBV21-1 is classified as a pseudogene. The CDR3 runs 11 residues. The CDR3 protein is CASTSGVEQYV. Here the CDR3 DNA reads TGTGCCAGCACATCAGGGGTGGAGCAGTACGTC.

The chain uses TRBV5-1 and TRBJ1-3, with D hard to call. V was shortened by 0 bases and J by 4 bases, with 11 bases between the two germline ends. This CDR3 is built from 15 residues. Germline CDR1 is SGHRS and CDR2 is YFSETQ. The CDR3 is CASSLDVARGNTIYF. CDR3 bases: TGCGCCAGCAGCTTGGATGTGGCCCGCGGAAACACCATATATTTT.

The chain recombines TRBV3-1 (or the pseudogene TRBV3-2) with TRBJ1-2, with D unclear. V shed 4 bases and J shed 8 bases, with 17 bases lying between them. This CDR3 has 14 amino acids. The germline CDR1 and CDR2 sequences are LGHDT and YNNKEL (reference sequence). The CDR3 sequence is CASSPKRREVGYTF. In DNA form, the CDR3 reads TGTGCCAGCAGCCCCAAAAGACGGGAAGTAGGCTACACCTTC.

V is TRBV9 and J is TRBJ1-2; the D is unclear. Trimming took off 0 bases at V and 4 bases at J, with 13 bases between the two ends. CDR3 length equals 15 residues. CDR1 SGDLS and CDR2 YYNGEE come from the germline V gene. The CDR3 loop is CASSVEVAEPYGYTF. The CDR3 DNA reads as TGTGCCAGCAGCGTAGAGGTTGCAGAACCCTATGGCTACACCTTC.

This chain joins TRBV9 and TRBJ1-2, with 8 nucleotides matching TRBD1. V lost 0 bases to trimming and J lost 2 bases; unmatched junction nucleotides: 12. In germline, CDR1 is SGDLS, CDR2 YYNGEE. This CDR3 spans 18 amino acids. The CDR3 here is CASSVGGGQGAINYGYTF. The CDR3 DNA is TGTGCCAGCAGCGTAGGGGGAGGCCAGGGGGCTATCAACTATGGCTACACCTTC.

This chain uses TRBV13 with TRBJ2-2; 10 bases line up with TRBD1. V dropped 5 bases and J dropped 2; count of bases not matched to a gene: 8. Germline-derived CDR1 and CDR2 are PRHDT and FYEKMQ (reference sequence). The CDR3 has 17 amino acids. CDR3 bases: TGTGCCAGCAGCGCTAGCGACAGGGGGCGAAACACCGGGGAGCTGTTTTTT. Its translation: CASSASDRGRNTGELFF.

In this sample, this clone turned up a few times. The rearrangement joins TRBV7-3 to TRBJ2-1; D might be TRBD2 (5 bases). This CDR3 comprises 11 residues. Between the trimmed V and J ends, which lost 5 bases and 7 bases, there was a span of 6 bases. Germline CDR1 SGHTA, CDR2 FQGTGA. Written as DNA, the CDR3 is TGTGCCAGCAGCCGGGGTAATGAGCAGTTCTTC. Residues: CASSRGNEQFF. The full variable domain, rest sourced from reference TRBV7-3 and TRBJ2-1, is GAGVSQTPSNKVTEKGKYVELRCDPISGHTALYWYRQSLGQGPEFLIYFQGTGAADDSGLPNDRFFAVRPEGSVSTLKIQRTERGDSAVYLCASSRGNEQFFGPGTRLTVL.

This clone was seen a single time. V gene TRBV5-4 combines with J gene TRBJ2-5, with 8 positions matching TRBD1. This CDR3 spans 14 amino acids. Germline trimming cut 2 bases from V and 5 bases from J; bases unmatched to any gene: 5. From germline, CDR1 is SGHNT and CDR2 YYREEE (reference sequence). The CDR3 sequence: CASSFSTGGETQYF. The CDR3 bases are TGTGCCAGCAGCTTCTCTACAGGGGGGGAGACCCAGTACTTC.

V usage is TRBV12-3 or TRBV12-4 and J usage is TRBJ2-5; no clear D. V shed 4 bases and J shed 4 bases, with 10 bases lying between them. There are 13 residues in the CDR3. The CDR3 nucleotides are TGTGCCAGCAGTTACTGGAGTGCAGAGACCCAGTACTTC. It codes for CASSYWSAETQYF.

This chain connects TRBV28 to TRBJ2-2, with D perhaps matching TRBD1 (5 bases). The V gene lost 3 bases and the J gene lost 9 bases, with 8 bases spanning the gap. Germline loops: CDR1 MDHEN, CDR2 SYDVKM. The CDR3 runs to 12 residues. CDR3 in DNA: TGTGCCAGCAGTTTGGACATCCGGGAGCTGTTTTTT. Amino acids: CASSLDIRELFF.

V and J are TRBV10-3 and TRBJ2-1, with TRBD2 identical over 12 bases. This CDR3 has 15 residues. Germline CDR1 reads ENHRY; CDR2 reads SYGVKD. V lost 6 bases, J lost 6 bases, and 6 bases stayed unmatched. The CDR3 loop reads CAIRPTSGGRNEQFF. CDR3 bases: TGTGCCATCAGGCCCACTAGCGGGGGGCGCAATGAGCAGTTCTTC.

V and J are TRBV14 and TRBJ1-1, with D unresolved. The CDR3 is made up of 13 amino acids. In germline, CDR1 is SGHDN, CDR2 FVKESK. Trimming shortened V by 8 bases and J by 5 bases, and 15 bases separated the two germline ends. The CDR3 DNA reads TGTGCCAGCGTCCGGGTCGGTGGGACTGAAGCTTTCTTT. Encoded protein: CASVRVGGTEAFF. Together with reference TRBV14 and TRBJ1-1, the CDR3 gives the full variable domain: EAGVTQFPSHSVIEKGQTVTLRCDPISGHDNLYWYRRVMGKEIKFLLHFVKESKQDESGMPNNRFLAERTGGTYSTLKVQPAELEDSGVYFCASVRVGGTEAFFGQGTRLTVV.

The genes are TRBV28 and TRBJ2-2, with 11 bases lining up with TRBD2. The CDR3 has 17 amino acids. V shed 0 bases, J shed 6 bases, and the junction held 6 bases outside the gene matches. Germline-derived CDR1 and CDR2 are MDHEN and SYDVKM. The CDR3 DNA is TGTGCCAGCAGTTTATGGACGTTAGCGGGAGGGCCCGGGGAGCTGTTTTTT. It translates to CASSLWTLAGGPGELFF.

The rearrangement links TRBV6-5 to TRBJ2-3; D remains ambiguous. V lost 6 bases, J lost 2 bases, and 12 bases lay in between. The CDR3 covers 14 residues. The V gene's germline CDR1 is MNHEY and CDR2 SVGAGI. CDR3 amino acids: CASRPQLNTDTQYF. The CDR3 nucleotides read TGTGCCAGCAGACCTCAGCTAAACACAGATACGCAGTATTTT.

This chain joins TRBV7-3 and TRBJ2-3; TRBD2 matches 9 bases. Germline V gene lookup returns CDR1 SGHTA and CDR2 FQGTGA. With V trimmed by 1 base and J by 1 base, 6 bases remained unmatched. The CDR3 runs 17 residues. For the CDR3, the DNA is TGTGCCAGCAGCTTAAATGGGGCTAGCGGGGGCACAGATACGCAGTATTTT. The encoded protein is CASSLNGASGGTDTQYF.

The V call is TRBV24-1, the J call TRBJ2-1, with a tentative D call TRBD2 (6 bases). The CDR3 contains 14 residues. V was shortened by 7 bases and J by 9 bases, with 18 bases between the two germline ends. The germline V gene has CDR1 KGHDR and CDR2 SFDVKD. The CDR3 DNA reads as TGTGCCACCAGCAAAGGGACTGGGGGGAGTGAGCAGTTCTTC. This codes for CATSKGTGGSEQFF.

The rearrangement joins TRBV15 to TRBJ2-7; no firm D call. CDR3 length: 13 amino acids. From germline, CDR1 is LNHNV and CDR2 YYDKDF (reference sequence). V dropped 1 base and J dropped 4 bases, with 8 bases sitting between them. CDR3 nucleotide sequence: TGTGCCACCAGCAGAGGGGCAGAGTACGAGCAGTACGTC. Protein sequence: CATSRGAEYEQYV.

V is TRBV3-1 (or the pseudogene TRBV3-2) and J is TRBJ1-5; 8 positions match TRBD1. The CDR3 is 14 residues long. Per the germline V gene, CDR1 is LGHDT and CDR2 is YNNKEL (reference sequence). Trimming cost V 1 base and J 8 bases; bases outside gene matches: 4. In nucleotides, the CDR3 is TGTGCCAGCAGCCAAGGCAGGGGGCGAAAGCCCCAGCATTTT. Residues: CASSQGRGRKPQHF.

The chain joins TRBV9 to TRBJ1-2, with a weak D call TRBD1 (5 bases). This CDR3 region has 12 residues. Germline V lookup: CDR1 SGDLS, CDR2 YYNGEE. The V end lost 6 bases, the J end lost 7 bases, and 13 bases lay between the germline ends. The CDR3 is CASTGTTVGYTF. CDR3 nucleotide sequence: TGTGCCAGCACAGGGACGACGGTTGGCTACACCTTC.

The rearrangement links TRBV27 to TRBJ2-1; tentatively, D is TRBD1 or TRBD2 (5 bases each). The germline V and J ends were trimmed by 3 bases and 12 bases, with 15 bases remaining between them. Germline CDR1 and CDR2: MNHEY and SMNVEV (reference sequence). The CDR3 contains 13 residues. The CDR3 bases are TGTGCCAGCAGTTTCTCGATGGGGGATGGGCAGTTCTTC. Translating it yields CASSFSMGDGQFF.

The rearrangement links TRBV24-1 to TRBJ2-1, with TRBD2 identical over 8 bases. The CDR3 covers 14 residues. Unmatched junction bases numbered 4, after V lost 3 bases and J lost 7 bases. Germline V CDR1 and CDR2: KGHDR, SFDVKD. The DNA for the CDR3 is TGTGCCACCAGTGATCCGGGGGGGCCAAATGAGCAGTTCTTC. Amino acids: CATSDPGGPNEQFF.

J is TRBJ1-1 and V is TRBV5-1, with D unresolved. The CDR3 contains 13 residues. Trimming left V 0 bases short and J 8 bases short, with 11 bases between. CDR1 is SGHRS and CDR2 is YFSETQ in the germline V gene. CDR3 residues: CASSLGAAGEAFF. CDR3 nucleotide sequence: TGCGCCAGCAGCTTGGGGGCAGCTGGAGAAGCTTTCTTT.

The rearrangement joins TRBV3-1 (or the pseudogene TRBV3-2) to TRBJ2-1; 10 positions agree with TRBD2. The CDR3 contains 15 residues. CDR1 and CDR2 (germline): LGHDT, YNNKEL (reference sequence). The J segment lost 8 bases and the V segment lost 2 bases, leaving 6 bases of the junction unmatched. CDR3 coding DNA: TGTGCCAGCAGCCAACCTAGCGGGAGTAGAGATGAGCAGTTCTTC. It codes for CASSQPSGSRDEQFF.

The chain recombines TRBV27 with TRBJ2-3; D is ambiguous. This CDR3 comprises 11 residues. Germline V lookup: CDR1 MNHEY, CDR2 SMNVEV (reference sequence). The V end was cut by 8 bases, the J end by 5 bases, with 8 bases between. Written as DNA, the CDR3 is TGTGCCAGCCGATCTGGAGATACGCAGTATTTT. Its translation: CASRSGDTQYF.

The V gene is TRBV9, the J gene TRBJ2-3, with 8 bases matching TRBD2. The CDR3 spans 15 residues. The J segment lost 2 bases and the V segment lost 2 bases, leaving 4 bases of the junction unmatched. Germline V lookup: CDR1 SGDLS, CDR2 YYNGEE. CDR3 DNA: TGTGCCAGCAGCGTGAGCGGGGGAATCACAGATACGCAGTATTTT. Its translation is CASSVSGGITDTQYF.

V and J are TRBV7-9 and TRBJ1-2; D is ambiguous. CDR1 is SEHNR, CDR2 FQNEAQ, per germline (reference sequence). Trimming removed 5 bases from V and 8 bases from J, with 21 bases in between. The CDR3 has 15 residues. CDR3 loop: CASSLTKHARRGYTF. The CDR3 DNA reads as TGTGCCAGCAGCCTGACTAAACATGCACGAAGGGGCTACACCTTC.

The CDR3 reads CASSPMGRTYQETQYF. CDR3 nucleotide sequence: TGTGCCAGCTCACCTATGGGACGGACGTACCAAGAGACCCAGTACTTC. V gene TRBV18 combines with J gene TRBJ2-5; possibly TRBD1 or TRBD2 for D (5 bases each). Germline V gene data show CDR1 as KGHSH and CDR2 as LQKENI. Trimming removed 3 bases at V and 0 bases at J, with 14 bases between. The CDR3 loop spans 16 amino acids.